The present T cell receptor beta chain was sequenced within a study of T cells in Graves' hyperthyroidism and ophthalmopathy. Study-wide background: It was at initial diagnosis, before any treatment, that peripheral blood was collected. Whole-study results and caveats: Most thyroid clonotypes expanded above 0.001 were also detected in blood.

CDR1 is MDHEN and CDR2 is SYDVKM in the germline V gene. The CDR3 loop spans 13 amino acids. V dropped 5 bases and J dropped 7 bases, with 15 bases sitting between them. It was RNA transcripts that yielded the amplified TCR beta CDR3 regions. HTBI primers were employed in a first-round RT-PCR of the TCR CDR3. MiXCR was run by TCRdb on the multiplex PCR reads, yielding one entry per CDR3 protein. Of around 300,000 distinct CDR3 sequences listed, approximately 13% are singletons. Over 18 months, lack of ophthalmopathy progression marked Graves' hyperthyroidism as stable. This clonotype was seen repeatedly, ten times or more. Antigen specificity is unknown.

Sequenced input: blood. The chain couples TRBV28 to TRBJ2-7; D is ambiguous. The source of this sequence is a woman in her 30s with Graves' hyperthyroidism. The CDR3 sequence: CASSEDELGEQYF. The CDR3 region has the DNA TGTGCCAGCAGTGAGGACGAGCTTGGGGAGCAGTACTTC.